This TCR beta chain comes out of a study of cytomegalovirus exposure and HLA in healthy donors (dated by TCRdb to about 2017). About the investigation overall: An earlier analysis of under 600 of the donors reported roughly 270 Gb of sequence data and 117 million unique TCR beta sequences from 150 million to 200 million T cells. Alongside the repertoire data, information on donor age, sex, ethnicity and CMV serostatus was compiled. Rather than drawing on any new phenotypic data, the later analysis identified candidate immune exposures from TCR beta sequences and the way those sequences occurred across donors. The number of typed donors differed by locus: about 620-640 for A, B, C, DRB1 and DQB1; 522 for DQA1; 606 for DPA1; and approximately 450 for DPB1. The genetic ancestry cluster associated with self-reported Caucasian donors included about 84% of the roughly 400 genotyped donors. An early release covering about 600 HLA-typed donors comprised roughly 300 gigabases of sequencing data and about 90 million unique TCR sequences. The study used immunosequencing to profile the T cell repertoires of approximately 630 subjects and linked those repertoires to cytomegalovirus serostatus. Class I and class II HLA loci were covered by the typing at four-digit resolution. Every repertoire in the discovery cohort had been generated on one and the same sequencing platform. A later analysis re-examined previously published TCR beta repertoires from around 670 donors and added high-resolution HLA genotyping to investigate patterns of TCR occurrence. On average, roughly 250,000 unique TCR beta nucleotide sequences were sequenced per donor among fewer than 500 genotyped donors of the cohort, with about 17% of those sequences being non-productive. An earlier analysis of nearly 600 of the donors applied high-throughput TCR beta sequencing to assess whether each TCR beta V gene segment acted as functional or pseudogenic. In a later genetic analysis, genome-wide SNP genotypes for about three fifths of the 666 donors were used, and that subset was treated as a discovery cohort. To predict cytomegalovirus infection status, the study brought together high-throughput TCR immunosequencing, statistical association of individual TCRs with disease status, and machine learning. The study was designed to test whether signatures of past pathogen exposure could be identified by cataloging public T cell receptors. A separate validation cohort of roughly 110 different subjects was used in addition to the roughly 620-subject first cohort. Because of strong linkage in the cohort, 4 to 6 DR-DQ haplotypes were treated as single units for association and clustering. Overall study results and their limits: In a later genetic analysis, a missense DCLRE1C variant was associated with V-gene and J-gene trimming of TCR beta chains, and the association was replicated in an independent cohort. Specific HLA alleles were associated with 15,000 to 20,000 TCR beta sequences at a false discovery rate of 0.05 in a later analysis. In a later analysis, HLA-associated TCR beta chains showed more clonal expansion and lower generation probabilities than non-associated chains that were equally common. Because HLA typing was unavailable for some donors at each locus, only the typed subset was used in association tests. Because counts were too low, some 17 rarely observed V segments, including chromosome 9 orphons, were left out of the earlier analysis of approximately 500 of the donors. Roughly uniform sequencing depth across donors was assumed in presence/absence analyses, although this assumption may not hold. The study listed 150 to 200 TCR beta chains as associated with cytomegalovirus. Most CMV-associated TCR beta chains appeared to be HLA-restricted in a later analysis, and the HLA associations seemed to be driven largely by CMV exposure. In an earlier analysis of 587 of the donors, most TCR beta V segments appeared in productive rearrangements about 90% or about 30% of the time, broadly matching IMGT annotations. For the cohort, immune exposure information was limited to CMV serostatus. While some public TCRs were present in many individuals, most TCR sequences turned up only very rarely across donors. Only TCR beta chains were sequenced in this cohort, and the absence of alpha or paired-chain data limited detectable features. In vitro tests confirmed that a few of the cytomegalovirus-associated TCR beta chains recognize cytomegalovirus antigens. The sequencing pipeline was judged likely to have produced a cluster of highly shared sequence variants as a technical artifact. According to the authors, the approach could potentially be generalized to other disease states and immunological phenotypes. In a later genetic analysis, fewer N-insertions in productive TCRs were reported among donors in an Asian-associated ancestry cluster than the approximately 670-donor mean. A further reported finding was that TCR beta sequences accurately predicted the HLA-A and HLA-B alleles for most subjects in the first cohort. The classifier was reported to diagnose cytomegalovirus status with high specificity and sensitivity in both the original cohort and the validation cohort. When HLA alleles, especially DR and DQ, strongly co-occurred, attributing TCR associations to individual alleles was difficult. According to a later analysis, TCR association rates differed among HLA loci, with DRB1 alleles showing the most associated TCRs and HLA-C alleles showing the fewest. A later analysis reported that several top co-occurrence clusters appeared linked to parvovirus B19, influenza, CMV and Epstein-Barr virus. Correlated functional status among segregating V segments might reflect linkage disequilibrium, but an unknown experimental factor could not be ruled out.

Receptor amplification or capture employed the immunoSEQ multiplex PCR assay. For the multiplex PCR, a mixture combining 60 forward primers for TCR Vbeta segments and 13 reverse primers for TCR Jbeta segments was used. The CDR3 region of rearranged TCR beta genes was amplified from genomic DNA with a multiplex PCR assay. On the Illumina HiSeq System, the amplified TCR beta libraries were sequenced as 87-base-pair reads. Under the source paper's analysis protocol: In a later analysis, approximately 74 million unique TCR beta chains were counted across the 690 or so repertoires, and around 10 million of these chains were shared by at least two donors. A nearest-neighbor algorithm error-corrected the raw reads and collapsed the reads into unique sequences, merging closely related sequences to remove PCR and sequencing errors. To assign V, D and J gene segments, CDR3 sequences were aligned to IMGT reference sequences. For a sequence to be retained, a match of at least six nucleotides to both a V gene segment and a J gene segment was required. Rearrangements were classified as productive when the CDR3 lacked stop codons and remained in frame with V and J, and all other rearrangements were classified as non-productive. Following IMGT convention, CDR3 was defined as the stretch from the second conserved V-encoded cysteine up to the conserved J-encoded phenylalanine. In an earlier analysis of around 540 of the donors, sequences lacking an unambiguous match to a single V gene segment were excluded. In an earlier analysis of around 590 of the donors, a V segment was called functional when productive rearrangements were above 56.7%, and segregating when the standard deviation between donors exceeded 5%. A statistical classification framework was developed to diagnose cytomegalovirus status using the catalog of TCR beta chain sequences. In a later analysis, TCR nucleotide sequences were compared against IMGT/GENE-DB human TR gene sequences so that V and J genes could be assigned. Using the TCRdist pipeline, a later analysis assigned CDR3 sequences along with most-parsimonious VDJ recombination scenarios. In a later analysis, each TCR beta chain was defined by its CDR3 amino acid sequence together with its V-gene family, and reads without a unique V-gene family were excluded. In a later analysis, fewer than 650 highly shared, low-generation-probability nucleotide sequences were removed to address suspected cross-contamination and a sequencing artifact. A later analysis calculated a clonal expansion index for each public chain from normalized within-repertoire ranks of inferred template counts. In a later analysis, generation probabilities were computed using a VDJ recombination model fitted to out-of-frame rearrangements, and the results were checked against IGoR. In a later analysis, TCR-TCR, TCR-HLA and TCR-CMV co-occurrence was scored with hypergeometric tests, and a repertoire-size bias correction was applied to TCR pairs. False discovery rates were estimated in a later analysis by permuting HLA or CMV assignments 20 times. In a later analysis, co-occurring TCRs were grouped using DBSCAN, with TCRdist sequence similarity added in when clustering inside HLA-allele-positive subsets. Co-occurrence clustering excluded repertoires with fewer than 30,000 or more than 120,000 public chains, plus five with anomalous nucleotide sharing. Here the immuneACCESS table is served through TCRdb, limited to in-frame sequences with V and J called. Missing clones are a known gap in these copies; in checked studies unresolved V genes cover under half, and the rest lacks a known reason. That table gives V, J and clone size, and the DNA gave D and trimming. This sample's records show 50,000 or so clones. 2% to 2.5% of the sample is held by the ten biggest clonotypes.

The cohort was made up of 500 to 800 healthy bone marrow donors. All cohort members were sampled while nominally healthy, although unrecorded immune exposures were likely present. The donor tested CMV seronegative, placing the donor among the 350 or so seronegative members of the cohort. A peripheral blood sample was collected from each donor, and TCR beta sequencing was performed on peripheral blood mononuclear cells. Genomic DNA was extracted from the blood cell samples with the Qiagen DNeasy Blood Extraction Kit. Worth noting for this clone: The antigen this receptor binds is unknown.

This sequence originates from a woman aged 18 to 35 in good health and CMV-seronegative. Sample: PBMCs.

The DNA sequence is given as TGCGCCAGCAGCTACCCCGAGGAGGAGACCCAGTACTTC. The resulting protein is CASSYPEEETQYF. The chain employs TRBV5-1 and TRBJ2-5; the D gene cannot be named for sure. Trimming takes 3 bases from V and 5 bases from J, and the germline ends sit 11 bases apart. The CDR3 numbers 13 residues from cysteine through phenylalanine. The sequence is cut down to CDR3 DNA, 39 bases in frame from base 1. Looking up the germline V gene yields CDR1 SGHRS and CDR2 YFSETQ.